One sample yielded the 13 T cell receptor beta chains listed below, sequenced in a study of blood T cell repertoires in COVID-19. Clones were read by immunoSEQ multiplex PCR, and TCRdb kept only the in-frame ones, dropping some. The sample records a few hundred thousand clones, around 84% being singletons. Sequencing was carried out using peripheral blood. Receptors originate from a woman under 30 with acute or convalescent COVID-19.

The V and J genes are TRBV2 and TRBJ1-4; 9 bases map to TRBD1. The V gene end was trimmed by 7 bases and the J gene end by 8 bases; junction bases not matched to a gene: 8. The germline V gene encodes CDR1 SNHLY and CDR2 FYNNEI. The CDR3 runs 14 residues. The DNA for the CDR3 is TGTGCCAGCATAAGAGGACAGGGGAGGGAAAAACTGTTTTTT. Translating gives CASIRGQGREKLFF.

The V and J genes are TRBV5-8 and TRBJ2-5; 9 bases match TRBD1. The CDR3 runs to 15 residues. From germline, CDR1 is SGHTS and CDR2 YDEGEE. Germline trimming cut 4 bases from V and 3 bases from J; bases unmatched to any gene: 7. CDR3 coding DNA: TGTGCCAGCAGCCTGATCGGGACAGGGAAAGAGACCCAGTACTTC. This gives the protein CASSLIGTGKETQYF.

This clone was recorded a few times. J is TRBJ2-1 and V is TRBV11-2; 11 bases agree with TRBD2. This CDR3 region has 15 residues. Germline V gene sequence: CDR1 SGHAT, CDR2 FQNNGV. Trimming at V came to 5 bases and at J to 6 bases, leaving 6 bases not matched to a gene. DNA for the CDR3: TGTGCCAGCAGCCTACTAGCGGGAGTTGGCAATGAGCAGTTCTTC. Translation gives CASSLLAGVGNEQFF.

The chain is built from TRBV24-1 and TRBJ2-7; 10 nucleotides agree with TRBD1. Germline trimming cut 2 bases from V and 5 bases from J; bases unmatched to any gene: 5. The CDR3 loop spans 15 amino acids. The germline V gene encodes CDR1 KGHDR and CDR2 SFDVKD. The CDR3 sequence: CATSDWRQGANEQYF. The CDR3 nucleotides are TGTGCCACCAGTGATTGGCGACAGGGGGCCAACGAGCAGTACTTC.

The J gene is TRBJ2-7, the V gene TRBV5-8; D remains unclear. The CDR3 runs to 13 residues. The germline V gene encodes CDR1 SGHTS and CDR2 YDEGEE. Deletions cut 4 bases from V and 5 bases from J, with 13 bases between. CDR3 amino acids: CASSLSIYHEQYF. DNA for the CDR3: TGTGCCAGCAGCCTTAGCATTTACCACGAGCAGTACTTC.

The chain links TRBV10-3 to TRBJ2-3; unclear D gene. Trimming took off 0 bases at V and 5 bases at J, with 9 bases between the two ends. CDR1 ENHRY and CDR2 SYGVKD come from the germline V gene. The CDR3 is 14 residues long. The CDR3 nucleotides are TGTGCCATCAGTGAGTCGGGTAGCCTAGATACGCAGTATTTT. This translates into CAISESGSLDTQYF.

The rearrangement joins TRBV15 to TRBJ2-3; 10 nucleotides align to TRBD2. The CDR3 is 17 amino acids. V trimming: 0 bases; J trimming: 3 bases; junction bases outside the gene matches: 6. From germline, CDR1 is LNHNV and CDR2 YYDKDF (reference sequence). The CDR3 nucleotides read TGTGCCACCAGCAGAGAGCCTAGCGGGAGTTCGACAGATACGCAGTATTTT. Its translation is CATSREPSGSSTDTQYF.

This sequence joins TRBV3-1 (or the pseudogene TRBV3-2) and TRBJ2-3; 7 nucleotides align to TRBD2. The CDR3 sequence is 14 residues long. The J segment lost 5 bases and the V segment lost 0 bases, leaving 2 bases of the junction unmatched. CDR1 is LGHDT, CDR2 YNNKEL, per germline (reference sequence). The CDR3 DNA sequence: TGTGCCAGCAGCCAAGATGGGGAGGGAGATACGCAGTATTTT. Residues: CASSQDGEGDTQYF.

The CDR3, as DNA: TGTGCCACCCAGGAGGGGATTACAGAGTATGGCTACACCTTC. Encoded protein: CATQEGITEYGYTF. V is TRBV10-3 and J is TRBJ1-2, with D perhaps matching TRBD1 (5 bases). V was cut by 10 bases and J by 5 bases, with 20 bases left in between. Germline V gene sequence: CDR1 ENHRY, CDR2 SYGVKD. The length of the CDR3 is 14 residues.

The rearrangement joins TRBV29-1 to TRBJ2-1, with TRBD2 matching over 7 bases. V trimming: 4 bases; J trimming: 8 bases; junction bases outside the gene matches: 11. The germline CDR1 and CDR2 sequences are SQVTM and ANQGSEA. This CDR3 is built from 14 residues. This CDR3 is CSVGRGLSNHEQFF. The CDR3 bases are TGCAGCGTTGGTAGGGGACTAAGCAACCATGAGCAGTTCTTC.

The chain has TRBV19 and TRBJ2-2; the D gene is possibly TRBD1 (6 bases). The CDR3 is made up of 13 amino acids. The V end lost 8 bases, the J end lost 8 bases, and 15 bases lay between the germline ends. Germline V lookup: CDR1 LNHDA, CDR2 SQIVND (reference sequence). The CDR3 region is CASHLRGRGELFF. The CDR3 bases are TGTGCCAGTCACCTCAGGGGAAGGGGGGAGCTGTTTTTT.

This rearrangement joins TRBV7-2 to TRBJ1-1; TRBD1 matches at 8 bases. The CDR3 is 14 amino acids. Trimming at V came to 1 base and at J to 3 bases, leaving 1 base not matched to a gene. Per germline, CDR1 SGHTA and CDR2 FQGNSA. Written as DNA, the CDR3 is TGTGCCAGCAGCTTAGGACAGGGGTACACTGAAGCTTTCTTT. It yields the protein CASSLGQGYTEAFF.

The chain carries TRBV7-9 and TRBJ2-7; 7 bases are a match to TRBD2. The CDR3 loop spans 15 amino acids. The germline V gene encodes CDR1 SEHNR and CDR2 FQNEAQ (reference sequence). Trimming removed 7 bases from V and 7 bases from J; junction bases left unmatched: 16. CDR3 DNA sequence: TGTGCCAGCAACCGGATCGGGGGAGGGCCTGGAGAGCAGTACTTC. Protein: CASNRIGGGPGEQYF. Variable domain in full (rest from reference TRBV7-9 and TRBJ2-7): DTGVSQNPRHKITKRGQNVTFRCDPISEHNRLYWYRQTLGQGPEFLTYFQNEAQLEKSRLLSDRFSAERPKGSFSTLEIQRTEQGDSAMYLCASNRIGGGPGEQYFGPGTRLTVT.